Following are 4 T cell receptor beta chains from one sample sequenced in a study of control samples from healthy donors and cancer patients. TCRdb's copy holds only in-frame clones and misses some; the assay was immunoSEQ multiplex PCR. The data contain approximately 120,000 clones, approximately 90% of them singletons. Material: blood. The receptors were gathered from a woman in her forties or fifties in good health.

The J gene is TRBJ1-4, the V gene TRBV6-6; the D gene is possibly TRBD1 (5 bases). Deletions cut 2 bases from V and 4 bases from J, with 8 bases between. The V gene's germline CDR1 is MNHNY and CDR2 SVGAGI (reference sequence). The CDR3 runs to 14 residues. The CDR3 sequence is CASSYRQHNEKLFF. Written as DNA, the CDR3 is TGTGCCAGCAGTTACCGACAGCATAATGAAAAACTGTTTTTT.

The genes are TRBV7-9 and TRBJ2-3; perhaps TRBD2 as D (7 bases). CDR1 SEHNR and CDR2 FQNEAQ come from the germline V gene (reference sequence). V was shortened by 3 bases and J by 2 bases, with 12 bases between the two germline ends. CDR3 length: 15 amino acids. CDR3 sequence (DNA): TGTGCCAGCAGCTTCGAGGGGGGGTCCACAGATACGCAGTATTTT. Its protein product is CASSFEGGSTDTQYF.

The rearrangement uses TRBV2 and TRBJ1-2; TRBD1 might be the D (5 bases). The CDR3 length is 12 residues. Germline assignment: CDR1 SNHLY and CDR2 FYNNEI. V lost 3 bases and J lost 9, with 11 bases in between. Here the CDR3 reads CASSDSRESYTF. CDR3 nucleotide sequence: TGTGCCAGCAGTGACAGCAGGGAGAGCTACACCTTC.

This chain connects TRBV7-9 to TRBJ1-3; the D gene is possibly TRBD1 (6 bases). V lost 4 bases and J 2 bases, leaving 9 bases between the germline ends. CDR3 length: 14 amino acids. Germline V CDR1 and CDR2: SEHNR, FQNEAQ (reference sequence). CDR3 coding DNA: TGTGCCAGCAGCTCGGGGACACCTGGAAACACCATATATTTT. Amino acid sequence: CASSSGTPGNTIYF.